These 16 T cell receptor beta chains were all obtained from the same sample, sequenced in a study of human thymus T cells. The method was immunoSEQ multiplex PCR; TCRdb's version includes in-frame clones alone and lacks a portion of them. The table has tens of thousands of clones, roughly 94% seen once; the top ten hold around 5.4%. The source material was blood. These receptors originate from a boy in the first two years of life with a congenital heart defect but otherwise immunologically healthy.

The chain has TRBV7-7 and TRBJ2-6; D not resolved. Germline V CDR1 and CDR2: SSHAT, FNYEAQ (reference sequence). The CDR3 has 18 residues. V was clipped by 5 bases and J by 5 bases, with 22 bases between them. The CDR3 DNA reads TGTGCCAGCAGCAGCTTCCGAGTGCCACAAAGTCGGGCCAACGTCCTGACTTTC. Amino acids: CASSSFRVPQSRANVLTF.

The CDR3: CASSLWGDGYTF. The CDR3 bases are TGCGCCAGCAGCTTGTGGGGGGATGGCTACACCTTC. The chain links TRBV5-1 to TRBJ1-2, with D tentatively TRBD1 (5 bases). The ends were cut back, 1 base at V and 6 bases at J, with 7 bases in the middle. The CDR3 totals 12 residues. CDR1 is SGHRS, CDR2 YFSETQ, per germline.

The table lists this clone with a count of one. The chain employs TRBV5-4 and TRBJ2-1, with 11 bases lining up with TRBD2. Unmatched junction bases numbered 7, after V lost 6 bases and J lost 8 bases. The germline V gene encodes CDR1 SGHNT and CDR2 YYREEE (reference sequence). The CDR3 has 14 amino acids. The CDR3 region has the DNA TGTGCCAGCACTTCGGGACTAGCGGCCGATGAGCAGTTCTTC. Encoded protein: CASTSGLAADEQFF.

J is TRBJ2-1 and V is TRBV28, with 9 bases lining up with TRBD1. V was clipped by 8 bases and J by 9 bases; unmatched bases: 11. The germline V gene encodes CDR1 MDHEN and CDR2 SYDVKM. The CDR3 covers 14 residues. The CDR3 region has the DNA TGTGCCAGCCAAACGGGGACAGGGTGGGGTGAGCAGTTCTTC. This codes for CASQTGTGWGEQFF.

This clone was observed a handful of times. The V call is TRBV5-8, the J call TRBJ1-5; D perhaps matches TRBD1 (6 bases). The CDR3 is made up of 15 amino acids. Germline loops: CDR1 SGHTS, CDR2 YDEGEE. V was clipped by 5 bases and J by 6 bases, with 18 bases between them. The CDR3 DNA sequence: TGTGCCAGCAGACCCGCCGGGACAAAGGGTCAGCCCCAGCATTTT. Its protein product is CASRPAGTKGQPQHF. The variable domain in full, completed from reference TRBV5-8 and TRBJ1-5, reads EAGVTQSPTHLIKTRGQQATLRCSPISGHTSVYWYQQALGLGLQFLLWYDEGEERNRGNFPPRFSGRQFPNYSSELNVNALELEDSALYLCASRPAGTKGQPQHFGDGTRLSIL.

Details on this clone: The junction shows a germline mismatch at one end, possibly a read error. The DNA for the CDR3 is TGTGCCAGCAGGTCTCAGTTGAAAACTGAAGCTTTCTTT. This codes for CASRSQLKTEAFF. The chain is built from TRBV28 and TRBJ1-1, with unresolved D. This CDR3 has 13 amino acids. CDR1 is MDHEN and CDR2 is SYDVKM in the germline V gene.

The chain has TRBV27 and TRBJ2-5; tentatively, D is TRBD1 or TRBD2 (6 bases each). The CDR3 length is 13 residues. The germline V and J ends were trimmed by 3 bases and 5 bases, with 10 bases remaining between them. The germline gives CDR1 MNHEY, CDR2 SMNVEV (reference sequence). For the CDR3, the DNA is TGTGCCAGCAGTTTCGGGGGCGGGGAGACCCAGTACTTC. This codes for CASSFGGGETQYF.

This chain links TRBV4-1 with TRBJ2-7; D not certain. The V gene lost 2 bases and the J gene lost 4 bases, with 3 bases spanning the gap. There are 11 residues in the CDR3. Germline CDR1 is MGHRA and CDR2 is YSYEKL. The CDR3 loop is CASSQPYEQYF. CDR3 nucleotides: TGCGCCAGCAGCCAACCATACGAGCAGTACTTC.

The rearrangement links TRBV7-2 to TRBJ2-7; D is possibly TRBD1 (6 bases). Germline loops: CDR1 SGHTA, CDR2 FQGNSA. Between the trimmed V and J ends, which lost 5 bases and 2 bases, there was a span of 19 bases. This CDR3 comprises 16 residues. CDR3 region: CASSRAATGLTYEQYF. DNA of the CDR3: TGTGCCAGCAGCCGAGCCGCTACAGGGCTTACCTACGAGCAGTACTTC.

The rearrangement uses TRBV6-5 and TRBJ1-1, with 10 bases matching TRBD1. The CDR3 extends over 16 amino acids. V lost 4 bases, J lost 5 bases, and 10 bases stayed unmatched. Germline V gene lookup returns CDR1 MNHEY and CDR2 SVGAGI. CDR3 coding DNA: TGTGCCAGCAGTTCTCCGGGACAGGGGTCCAGAACTGAAGCTTTCTTT. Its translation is CASSSPGQGSRTEAFF.

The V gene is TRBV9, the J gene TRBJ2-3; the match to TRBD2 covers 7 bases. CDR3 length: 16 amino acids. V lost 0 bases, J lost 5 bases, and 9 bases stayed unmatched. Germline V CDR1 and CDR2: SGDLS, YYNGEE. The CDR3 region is CASSVATAGAGDTQYF. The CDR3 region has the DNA TGTGCCAGCAGCGTAGCTACCGCGGGAGCGGGAGATACGCAGTATTTT.

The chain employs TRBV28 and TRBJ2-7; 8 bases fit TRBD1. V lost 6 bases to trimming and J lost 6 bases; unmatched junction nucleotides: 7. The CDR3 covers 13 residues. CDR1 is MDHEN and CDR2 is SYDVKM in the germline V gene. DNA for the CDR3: TGTGCCAGCAGAGAGGACAGGGCGGTCGAGCAGTACTTC. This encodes CASREDRAVEQYF.

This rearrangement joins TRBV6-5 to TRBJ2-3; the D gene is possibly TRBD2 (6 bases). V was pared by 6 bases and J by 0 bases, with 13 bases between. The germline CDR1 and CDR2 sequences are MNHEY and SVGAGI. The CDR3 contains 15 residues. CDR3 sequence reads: CASSPGRRSTDTQYF. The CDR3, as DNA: TGTGCCAGCAGCCCAGGGAGGAGAAGCACAGATACGCAGTATTTT.

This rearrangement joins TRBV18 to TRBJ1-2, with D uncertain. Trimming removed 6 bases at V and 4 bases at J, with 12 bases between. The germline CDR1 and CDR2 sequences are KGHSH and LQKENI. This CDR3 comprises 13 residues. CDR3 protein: CASSLDTAYGYTF. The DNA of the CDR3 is TGTGCCAGCTCTCTTGACACGGCCTATGGCTACACCTTC.

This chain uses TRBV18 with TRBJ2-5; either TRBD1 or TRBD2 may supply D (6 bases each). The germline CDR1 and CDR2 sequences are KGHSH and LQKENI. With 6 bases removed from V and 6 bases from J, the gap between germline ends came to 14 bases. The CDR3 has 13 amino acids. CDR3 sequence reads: CASSLEGGQTQYF. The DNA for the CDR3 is TGTGCCAGCTCGCTCGAGGGGGGCCAGACCCAGTACTTC.

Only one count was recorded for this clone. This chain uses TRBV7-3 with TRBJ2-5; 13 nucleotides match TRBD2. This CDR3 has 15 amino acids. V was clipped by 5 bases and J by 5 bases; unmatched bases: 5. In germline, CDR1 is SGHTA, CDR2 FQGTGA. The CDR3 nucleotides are TGTGCCAGCAGCGCCACTAGCGGGGGGGCGGAGACCCAGTACTTC. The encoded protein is CASSATSGGAETQYF.